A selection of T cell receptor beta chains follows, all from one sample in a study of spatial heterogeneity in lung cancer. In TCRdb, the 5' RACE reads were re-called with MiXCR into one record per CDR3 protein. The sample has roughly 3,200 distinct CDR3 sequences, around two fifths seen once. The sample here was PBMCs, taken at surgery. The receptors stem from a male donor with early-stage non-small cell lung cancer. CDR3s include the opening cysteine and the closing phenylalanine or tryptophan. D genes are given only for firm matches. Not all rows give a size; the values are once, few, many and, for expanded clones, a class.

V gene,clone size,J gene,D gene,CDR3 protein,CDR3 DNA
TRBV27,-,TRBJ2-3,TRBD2,CASSLSRLAGGQGTDTQYF,TGTGCCAGCAGTTTATCACGACTAGCGGGAGGTCAGGGCACAGATACGCAGTATTTT
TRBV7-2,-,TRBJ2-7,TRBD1,CASSWGQASSYEQYF,TGTGCCAGCAGCTGGGGACAGGCGAGCTCCTACGAGCAGTACTTC
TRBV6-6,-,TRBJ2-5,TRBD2,CASRSGRGNQETQYF,TGTGCCAGCAGATCGGGGAGGGGAAACCAAGAGACCCAGTACTTC
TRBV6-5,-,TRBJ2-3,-,CASSITGVGGTDTQYF,TGTGCCAGCAGTATAACCGGGGTCGGGGGCACAGATACGCAGTATTTT
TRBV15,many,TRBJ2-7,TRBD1,CATSKGQKINYEQYF,TGTGCCACCAGCAAGGGACAGAAAATCAACTACGAGCAGTACTTC
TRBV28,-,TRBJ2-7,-,CASSRSAGASSYEQYF,TGTGCCAGCAGTCGATCGGCGGGGGCGTCTTCTTACGAGCAGTACTTC
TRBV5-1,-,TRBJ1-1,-,CASSLDFGGESEAFF,TGCGCCAGCAGCTTGGATTTTGGGGGAGAGTCTGAAGCTTTCTTT
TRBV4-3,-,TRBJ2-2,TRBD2,CASSQERGYTGELFF,TGCGCCAGCAGCCAGGAGCGGGGGTACACCGGGGAGCTGTTTTTT
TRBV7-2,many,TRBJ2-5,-,CASSLAGTASQETQYF,TGTGCCAGCAGCTTAGCCGGGACCGCGTCCCAAGAGACCCAGTACTTC
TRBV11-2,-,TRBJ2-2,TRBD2,CASSLAPGGGGTTGELFF,TGTGCCAGCAGCTTAGCCCCGGGTGGCGGGGGAACAACCGGGGAGCTGTTTTTT
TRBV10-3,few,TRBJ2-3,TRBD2,CAISRLPGLASGRIDTQYF,TGTGCCATCAGCCGACTCCCGGGACTAGCGTCGGGTAGGATAGATACGCAGTATTTT
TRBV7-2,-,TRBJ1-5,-,CASSPRGGGQPQHF,TGTGCCAGCAGCCCTAGGGGGGGTGGACAGCCCCAGCATTTT
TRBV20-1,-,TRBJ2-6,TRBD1,CSARSDRENAGANVLTF,TGCAGTGCTAGGTCGGACAGGGAGAATGCTGGGGCCAACGTCCTGACTTTC
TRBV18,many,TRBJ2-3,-,CASSGDSASTDTQYF,TGTGCCAGCTCTGGGGACTCGGCTAGCACAGATACGCAGTATTTT
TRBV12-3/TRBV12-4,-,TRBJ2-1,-,CASSHLGENNEQFF,TGTGCCAGCAGCCATCTAGGGGAAAACAATGAGCAGTTCTTC
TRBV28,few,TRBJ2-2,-,CASKESGRSTGELFF,TGTGCCAGCAAAGAGTCGGGACGTAGCACCGGGGAGCTGTTTTTT
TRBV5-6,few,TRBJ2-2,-,CASSTMDWELFF,TGTGCCAGCAGCACGATGGACTGGGAGCTGTTTTTT
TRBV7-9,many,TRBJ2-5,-,CASSELGYLKETQYF,TGTGCCAGCAGCGAACTGGGGTACCTCAAAGAGACCCAGTACTTC
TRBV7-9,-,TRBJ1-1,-,CASSLGADRLAFF,TGTGCCAGCAGCTTAGGAGCGGACCGCTTAGCTTTCTTT
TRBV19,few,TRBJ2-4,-,CASSVQGIGNIQYF,TGTGCCAGTAGTGTACAGGGAATTGGGAACATTCAGTACTTC
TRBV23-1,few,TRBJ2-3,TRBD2,CASSPRTSGGTSTDTQYF,TGCGCCAGCAGTCCCCGGACTAGCGGGGGAACTAGCACAGATACGCAGTATTTT
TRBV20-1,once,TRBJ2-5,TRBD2,CSASSGGTQETQYF,TGCAGTGCTAGTAGCGGGGGGACACAAGAGACCCAGTACTTC
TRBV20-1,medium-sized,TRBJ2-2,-,CSAVMSGTGELFF,TGCAGTGCGGTTATGTCGGGGACCGGGGAGCTGTTTTTT
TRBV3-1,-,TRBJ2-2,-,CASSPRRRTNTGELFF,TGTGCCAGCAGCCCCAGGCGGAGGACCAACACCGGGGAGCTGTTTTTT
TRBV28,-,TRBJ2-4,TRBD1,CASRDRGSGHIQYF,TGTGCCAGCAGGGACAGGGGATCAGGGCACATTCAGTACTTC
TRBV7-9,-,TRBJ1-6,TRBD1,CASTPAGRGQSPLHF,TGTGCCAGCACCCCGGCGGGCAGGGGGCAATCACCCCTCCACTTT
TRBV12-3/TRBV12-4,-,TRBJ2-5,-,CASSSGREGETQYF,TGTGCCAGCAGTTCCGGACGGGAAGGGGAGACCCAGTACTTC
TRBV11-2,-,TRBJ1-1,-,CASSVSTEAFF,TGTGCCAGCAGCGTTTCCACTGAAGCTTTCTTT
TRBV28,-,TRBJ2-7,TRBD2,CASSAPGLAGYEQYF,TGTGCCAGCAGCGCCCCGGGACTAGCGGGATATGAGCAGTACTTC
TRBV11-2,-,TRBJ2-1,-,CASSLERRSSYNEQFF,TGTGCCAGCAGCTTAGAGCGGAGGAGCTCCTACAATGAGCAGTTCTTC
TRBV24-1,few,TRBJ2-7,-,CATSDSRATPGYEQYF,TGTGCCACCAGTGATTCGAGGGCAACCCCCGGGTACGAGCAGTACTTC
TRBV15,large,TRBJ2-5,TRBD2,CATSRIAGETQYF,TGTGCCACCAGCAGAATAGCGGGAGAGACCCAGTACTTC
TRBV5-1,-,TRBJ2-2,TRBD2,CASSRLADRTGELFF,TGCGCCAGCAGCCGACTAGCGGATCGCACCGGGGAGCTGTTTTTT
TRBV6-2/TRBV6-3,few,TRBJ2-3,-,CASSLRARTDTQYF,TGTGCCAGCAGTCTCCGGGCCCGCACAGATACGCAGTATTTT
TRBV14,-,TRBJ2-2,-,CASSQDPSLLRGSYTGELFF,TGTGCCAGCAGCCAAGATCCCTCCCTCCTGCGTGGGAGTTACACCGGGGAGCTGTTTTTT
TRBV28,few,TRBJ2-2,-,CASSWSPNTGELFF,TGTGCCAGCAGTTGGAGTCCGAACACCGGGGAGCTGTTTTTT
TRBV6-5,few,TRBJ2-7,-,CASSYSGGLSSYEQYF,TGTGCCAGCAGTTACTCGGGCGGCCTAAGCTCCTACGAGCAGTACTTC
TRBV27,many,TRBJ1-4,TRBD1,CASSPSTGLIEKLFF,TGTGCCAGCAGTCCCTCGACAGGGTTAATAGAAAAACTGTTTTTT
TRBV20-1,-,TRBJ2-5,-,CSAVPRSGGAQYF,TGCAGTGCCGTACCACGGTCAGGGGGGGCCCAGTACTTC
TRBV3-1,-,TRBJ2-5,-,CASSQVSETQYF,TGTGCCAGCAGCCAAGTATCGGAGACCCAGTACTTC
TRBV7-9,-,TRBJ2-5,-,CASGPSGEETQYF,TGTGCCAGCGGACCTTCGGGGGAGGAGACCCAGTACTTC
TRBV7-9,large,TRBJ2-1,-,CASSSGTGRFYNEQFF,TGTGCCAGCAGCTCTGGGACTGGGAGGTTCTACAATGAGCAGTTCTTC
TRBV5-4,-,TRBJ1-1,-,CASSLGDGSPWAEAFF,TGTGCCAGCAGCTTGGGGGATGGGAGCCCCTGGGCTGAAGCTTTCTTT
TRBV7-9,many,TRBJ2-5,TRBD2,CASSPPAGGVCYF,TGTGCCAGCAGCCCACCCGCGGGAGGGGTCTGCTACTTC
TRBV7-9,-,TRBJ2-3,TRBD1,CASSLGTANTDTQYF,TGTGCCAGCAGCTTGGGGACAGCAAACACAGATACGCAGTATTTT
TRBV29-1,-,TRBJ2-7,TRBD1,CSVAEGQGAYEQYF,TGCAGCGTCGCGGAAGGACAGGGTGCCTACGAGCAGTACTTC
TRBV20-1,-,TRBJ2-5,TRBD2,CSAAGLAGGEETQYF,TGCAGTGCGGCGGGACTAGCGGGAGGGGAAGAGACCCAGTACTTC
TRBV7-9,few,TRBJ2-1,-,CASSLRRSSYNEQFF,TGTGCCAGCAGCTTAAGGCGGAGCTCCTACAATGAGCAGTTCTTC
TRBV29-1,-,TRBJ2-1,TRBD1,CSAKQGSNEQFF,TGCAGCGCTAAACAGGGGAGCAATGAGCAGTTCTTC
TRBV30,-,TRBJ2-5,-,CAWSIDSVQETQYF,TGTGCCTGGAGTATTGACAGCGTGCAAGAGACCCAGTACTTC
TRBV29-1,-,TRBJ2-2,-,CSVPDWNTGELFF,TGCAGCGTTCCCGACTGGAACACCGGGGAGCTGTTTTTT
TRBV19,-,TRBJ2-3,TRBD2,CASSIGLAFTRTTDTQYF,TGTGCCAGTAGCATCGGACTAGCCTTCACGCGGACCACAGATACGCAGTATTTT
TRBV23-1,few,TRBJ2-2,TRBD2,CASSPESRTSGRAGELFF,TGCGCCAGCAGTCCAGAATCCCGGACTAGCGGGAGGGCTGGGGAGCTGTTTTTT
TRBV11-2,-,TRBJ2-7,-,CASSPNLGPREQYF,TGTGCCAGCAGCCCCAATTTGGGGCCGCGAGAGCAGTACTTC
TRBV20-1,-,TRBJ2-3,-,CSARAWSTTDTQYF,TGCAGTGCTAGAGCCTGGAGTACCACAGATACGCAGTATTTT
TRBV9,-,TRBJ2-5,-,CASSVTPAETQYF,TGTGCCAGCAGCGTAACCCCCGCAGAGACCCAGTACTTC
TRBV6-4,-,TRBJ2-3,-,CASSDNRAADTQYF,TGTGCCAGCAGTGACAATCGGGCAGCAGATACGCAGTATTTT